This TCR beta chain derives from a study of CD8 T cells in ankylosing spondylitis. Whole-study results and caveats: Ankylosing spondylitis blood appeared to be characterized by a TCR beta motif of several highly homologous variants. Significantly higher representation of disease-linked clones was reported for matched ankylosing spondylitis synovial fluid.

For this clonotype: Its antigen is not identified.

The J segment lost 0 bases and the V segment lost 1 base, leaving 5 bases of the junction unmatched. In germline, CDR1 is SGHVS, CDR2 FQNEAQ. CDR3 length equals 16 residues. TCRdb re-analysed the 5' RACE reads in MiXCR, keeping a single row per CDR3 protein. In the table there are some 150,000 distinct CDR3 sequences, around 45% of which are singletons. The rearrangement joins TRBV7-8 to TRBJ2-7; TRBD1 agrees at 8 bases. The material sequenced was synovial fluid, either unsorted or a sorted T cell fraction (not recorded which). The clonotype comes from a male donor with ankylosing spondylitis. As DNA, the CDR3 is TGTGCCAGCAGCTTAGGTGTGACAGGGGTCTCCTACGAGCAGTACTTC. It codes for CASSLGVTGVSYEQYF.